These T cell receptor beta chains were read from a single sample in a study of PD-L1 blockade in urothelial cancer. Some clones are missing from TCRdb's copy, which holds only in-frame ones; the method was immunoSEQ multiplex PCR. The sample has 25,000 to 35,000 clones, around four fifths seen once. Here the sequenced sample was PBMCs, taken around atezolizumab (anti-PD-L1) treatment. Receptors originate from a man between 65 and 80 years old with urothelial cancer. CDR3s include the opening cysteine and the closing phenylalanine or tryptophan.

length | V | CDR3
13 | TRBV9 | CASSSQNRDEQYF
15 | TRBV5-1 | CASSTRDGSSYEQYF
15 | TRBV5-4 | CASTEEGSGRETQYF
16 | TRBV10-1 | CASEPRLVVLQETQYF
16 | TRBV7-2 | CASSLGGVGRPYEQYF
14 | TRBV18 | CASSPQQGLGEQYF
16 | TRBV30 | CAWSTETGTRYNEQFF
16 | TRBV7-9 | CASSREGTSGNNEQFF
11 | TRBV13 | CASREGAEQFF
14 | TRBV28 | CASSLRGLHYEQYF
14 | TRBV7-3 | CASSLSPTGLTQYF
15 | TRBV6-1 | CASTSGGVSYNEQFF
14 | TRBV28 | CASSPDRAAYGYTF
14 | TRBV10-2 | CASRYRQGYNEQFF
18 | TRBV13 | CASSPPTGLAGTPYEQYF
14 | TRBV19 | CASSLRGLVDEQFF
17 | TRBV7-7 | CASSLSDRPAFNQPQHF
13 | TRBV6-5 | CASRPNHNNEQFF
15 | TRBV5-6 | CASSLGVVYNQPQHF
15 | TRBV10-3 | CAISGLAGSTDTQYF
16 | TRBV7-2 | CASSIPGLAGMQTQYF
15 | TRBV5-5 | CASRLTGATYQPQHF
15 | TRBV25-1 | CASSVTGVGTGELFF
14 | TRBV7-2 | CASSLGSGLYEQYF
14 | TRBV7-2 | CASSRDSSGNTIYF
12 | TRBV7-2 | CASSPQGVEQFF
14 | TRBV7-3 | CASSRSGAYNEQFF
15 | TRBV19 | CASGGQRGGTDTQYF
12 | TRBV29-1 | CSVGDNNYGYTF
15 | TRBV7-5 | CVRSSYAGYGYGYTF
16 | TRBV7-2 | CASSSGAPARYNEQFF
13 | TRBV30 | CAWTGNGDQPQHF
15 | TRBV6-1 | CASSEDWVAGNGYTF
17 | TRBV4-2 | CASSHFTQRESYNEQFF
11 | TRBV6-5 | CASQIGTEAFF
15 | TRBV27 | CASSSTGESNQPQHF
13 | TRBV14 | CASSRQVWEKLFF
17 | TRBV5-1 | CASRPGGGVDSNTEAFF
14 | TRBV7-3 | CASSWGGIGNTIYF
13 | TRBV10-1 | CASSDHPRNEQYF
15 | TRBV5-1 | CASSLGGLGNTEAFF
14 | TRBV5-1 | CASTMGTGNEKLFF
14 | TRBV19 | CASSVGQFTGELFF
14 | TRBV19 | CAGTGTSGAVGQYF